This is a list of T cell receptor beta chains from one sample in a study of T cells in Graves' hyperthyroidism and ophthalmopathy. TCRdb itself ran the multiplex PCR reads through MiXCR, one entry per CDR3 protein. Of some 600,000 distinct CDR3 sequences listed, about 15% are singletons. Sequenced sample: blood. The source of these receptors is a woman in her thirties with Graves' hyperthyroidism that later progressed to Graves' ophthalmopathy. CDR3s include the opening cysteine and the closing phenylalanine or tryptophan. A D gene is named only where the DNA matches it firmly. Part of the rows lack a size; the others show once, few, many or a class for expanded clones.

d_gene: .; abundance: .; v_gene: TRBV15; j_gene: TRBJ2-7; CDR3aa: CATSRDRPYEQYF; CDR3nt: TGTGCCACCAGCAGAGACAGACCCTACGAGCAGTACTTC
d_gene: .; abundance: many; v_gene: TRBV11-3; j_gene: TRBJ2-7; CDR3aa: CASSSTTGNEQYF; CDR3nt: TGTGCCAGCAGCTCAACCACAGGCAACGAGCAGTACTTC
d_gene: TRBD1; abundance: many; v_gene: TRBV13; j_gene: TRBJ1-1; CDR3aa: CASSPTGGETEAFF; CDR3nt: TGTGCCAGCAGCCCGACAGGGGGCGAAACTGAAGCTTTCTTT
d_gene: .; abundance: many; v_gene: TRBV6-2/TRBV6-3; j_gene: TRBJ1-2; CDR3aa: CASNDANYGYTF; CDR3nt: TGTGCCAGCAATGACGCTAACTATGGCTACACCTTC
d_gene: TRBD2; abundance: .; v_gene: TRBV20-1; j_gene: TRBJ2-1; CDR3aa: CSALRAGGNEQFF; CDR3nt: TGCAGTGCCCTACGAGCGGGAGGGAATGAGCAGTTCTTC
d_gene: TRBD1; abundance: .; v_gene: TRBV6-1; j_gene: TRBJ1-1; CDR3aa: CASSAGTGKGFNTEAFF; CDR3nt: TGTGCCAGCAGCGCCGGGACAGGGAAGGGGTTCAACACTGAAGCTTTCTTT
d_gene: .; abundance: many; v_gene: TRBV28; j_gene: TRBJ2-3; CDR3aa: CASIPRWDNPTSNTQYF; CDR3nt: TGTGCCAGCATCCCACGGTGGGACAACCCCACCTCAAATACGCAGTATTTT
d_gene: .; abundance: many; v_gene: TRBV27; j_gene: TRBJ1-4; CDR3aa: CASSFTGINEKLFF; CDR3nt: TGTGCCAGCAGTTTTACAGGGATCAATGAAAAACTGTTTTTT
d_gene: TRBD1; abundance: few; v_gene: TRBV9; j_gene: TRBJ2-5; CDR3aa: CASSTRPGTGSETQYF; CDR3nt: TGTGCCAGCAGCACTCGTCCCGGGACAGGGTCGGAGACCCAGTACTTC
d_gene: .; abundance: once; v_gene: TRBV25-1; j_gene: TRBJ2-5; CDR3aa: CASSQGRLAETQYF; CDR3nt: TGTGCCAGCTCCCAGGGTCGGCTAGCCGAGACCCAGTACTTC
d_gene: TRBD2; abundance: many; v_gene: TRBV28; j_gene: TRBJ2-3; CDR3aa: CASSLIGSSGSTDTQYF; CDR3nt: TGTGCCAGCAGTTTAATTGGGTCTAGCGGGAGTACGGATACGCAGTATTTT
d_gene: TRBD2; abundance: many; v_gene: TRBV6-2/TRBV6-3; j_gene: TRBJ2-5; CDR3aa: CASKGWPGLAGEETQYF; CDR3nt: TGTGCCAGCAAAGGGTGGCCGGGACTAGCGGGAGAAGAGACCCAGTACTTC
d_gene: .; abundance: .; v_gene: TRBV5-5; j_gene: TRBJ2-7; CDR3aa: CASTLLVGTHEQYF; CDR3nt: TGTGCCAGCACCCTCCTAGTGGGGACCCACGAGCAGTACTTC
d_gene: .; abundance: many; v_gene: TRBV6-2/TRBV6-3; j_gene: TRBJ1-1; CDR3aa: CASRNQGTEAFF; CDR3nt: TGTGCCAGCAGGAACCAGGGGACTGAAGCTTTCTTT
d_gene: .; abundance: many; v_gene: TRBV7-9; j_gene: TRBJ1-2; CDR3aa: CASSAINRTYGYTF; CDR3nt: TGTGCCAGCAGCGCAATAAATCGAACCTATGGCTACACCTTC
d_gene: TRBD1; abundance: few; v_gene: TRBV19; j_gene: TRBJ2-1; CDR3aa: CASSRPGQGHNEQFF; CDR3nt: TGTGCCAGTAGTAGACCGGGACAGGGCCACAATGAGCAGTTCTTC
d_gene: .; abundance: many; v_gene: TRBV2; j_gene: TRBJ1-2; CDR3aa: CASSITGPPYGYTF; CDR3nt: TGTGCCAGCAGTATAACAGGGCCCCCATATGGCTACACCTTC
d_gene: TRBD1; abundance: many; v_gene: TRBV18; j_gene: TRBJ2-7; CDR3aa: CASSQDRGSYEQYF; CDR3nt: TGTGCCAGCTCGCAGGACAGGGGGTCCTACGAGCAGTACTTC
d_gene: .; abundance: few; v_gene: TRBV28; j_gene: TRBJ2-6; CDR3aa: CASSSRLGGANVLTF; CDR3nt: TGTGCCAGCAGTTCCAGGCTGGGTGGGGCCAACGTCCTGACTTTC
d_gene: TRBD1; abundance: many; v_gene: TRBV28; j_gene: TRBJ1-2; CDR3aa: CASSRGDSTSYGYTF; CDR3nt: TGTGCCAGCAGCCGGGGGGACAGCACCAGCTATGGCTACACCTTC
d_gene: .; abundance: many; v_gene: TRBV20-1; j_gene: TRBJ1-2; CDR3aa: CSAFFSDLYGYTF; CDR3nt: TGCAGTGCTTTCTTTTCGGACCTCTATGGCTACACCTTC
d_gene: TRBD2; abundance: few; v_gene: TRBV30; j_gene: TRBJ2-7; CDR3aa: CAWSVGLAGGPYEQYF; CDR3nt: TGTGCCTGGAGTGTAGGGCTAGCGGGAGGGCCCTACGAGCAGTACTTC